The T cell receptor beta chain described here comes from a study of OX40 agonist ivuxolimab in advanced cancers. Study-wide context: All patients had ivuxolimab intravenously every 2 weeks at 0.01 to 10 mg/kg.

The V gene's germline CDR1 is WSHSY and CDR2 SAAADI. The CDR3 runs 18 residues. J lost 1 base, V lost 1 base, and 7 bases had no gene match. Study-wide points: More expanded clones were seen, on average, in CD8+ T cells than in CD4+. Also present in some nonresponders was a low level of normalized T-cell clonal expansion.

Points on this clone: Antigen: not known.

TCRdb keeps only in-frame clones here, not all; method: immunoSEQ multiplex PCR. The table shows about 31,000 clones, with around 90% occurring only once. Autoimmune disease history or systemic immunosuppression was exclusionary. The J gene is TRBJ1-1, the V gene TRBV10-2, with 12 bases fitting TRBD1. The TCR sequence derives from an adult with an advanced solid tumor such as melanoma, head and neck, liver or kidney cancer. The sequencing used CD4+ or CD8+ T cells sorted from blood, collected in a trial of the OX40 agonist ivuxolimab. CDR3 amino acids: CASSEYGTGGPENTEAFF. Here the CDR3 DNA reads TGCGCCAGCAGTGAGTATGGGACAGGGGGCCCCGAGAACACTGAAGCTTTCTTT.